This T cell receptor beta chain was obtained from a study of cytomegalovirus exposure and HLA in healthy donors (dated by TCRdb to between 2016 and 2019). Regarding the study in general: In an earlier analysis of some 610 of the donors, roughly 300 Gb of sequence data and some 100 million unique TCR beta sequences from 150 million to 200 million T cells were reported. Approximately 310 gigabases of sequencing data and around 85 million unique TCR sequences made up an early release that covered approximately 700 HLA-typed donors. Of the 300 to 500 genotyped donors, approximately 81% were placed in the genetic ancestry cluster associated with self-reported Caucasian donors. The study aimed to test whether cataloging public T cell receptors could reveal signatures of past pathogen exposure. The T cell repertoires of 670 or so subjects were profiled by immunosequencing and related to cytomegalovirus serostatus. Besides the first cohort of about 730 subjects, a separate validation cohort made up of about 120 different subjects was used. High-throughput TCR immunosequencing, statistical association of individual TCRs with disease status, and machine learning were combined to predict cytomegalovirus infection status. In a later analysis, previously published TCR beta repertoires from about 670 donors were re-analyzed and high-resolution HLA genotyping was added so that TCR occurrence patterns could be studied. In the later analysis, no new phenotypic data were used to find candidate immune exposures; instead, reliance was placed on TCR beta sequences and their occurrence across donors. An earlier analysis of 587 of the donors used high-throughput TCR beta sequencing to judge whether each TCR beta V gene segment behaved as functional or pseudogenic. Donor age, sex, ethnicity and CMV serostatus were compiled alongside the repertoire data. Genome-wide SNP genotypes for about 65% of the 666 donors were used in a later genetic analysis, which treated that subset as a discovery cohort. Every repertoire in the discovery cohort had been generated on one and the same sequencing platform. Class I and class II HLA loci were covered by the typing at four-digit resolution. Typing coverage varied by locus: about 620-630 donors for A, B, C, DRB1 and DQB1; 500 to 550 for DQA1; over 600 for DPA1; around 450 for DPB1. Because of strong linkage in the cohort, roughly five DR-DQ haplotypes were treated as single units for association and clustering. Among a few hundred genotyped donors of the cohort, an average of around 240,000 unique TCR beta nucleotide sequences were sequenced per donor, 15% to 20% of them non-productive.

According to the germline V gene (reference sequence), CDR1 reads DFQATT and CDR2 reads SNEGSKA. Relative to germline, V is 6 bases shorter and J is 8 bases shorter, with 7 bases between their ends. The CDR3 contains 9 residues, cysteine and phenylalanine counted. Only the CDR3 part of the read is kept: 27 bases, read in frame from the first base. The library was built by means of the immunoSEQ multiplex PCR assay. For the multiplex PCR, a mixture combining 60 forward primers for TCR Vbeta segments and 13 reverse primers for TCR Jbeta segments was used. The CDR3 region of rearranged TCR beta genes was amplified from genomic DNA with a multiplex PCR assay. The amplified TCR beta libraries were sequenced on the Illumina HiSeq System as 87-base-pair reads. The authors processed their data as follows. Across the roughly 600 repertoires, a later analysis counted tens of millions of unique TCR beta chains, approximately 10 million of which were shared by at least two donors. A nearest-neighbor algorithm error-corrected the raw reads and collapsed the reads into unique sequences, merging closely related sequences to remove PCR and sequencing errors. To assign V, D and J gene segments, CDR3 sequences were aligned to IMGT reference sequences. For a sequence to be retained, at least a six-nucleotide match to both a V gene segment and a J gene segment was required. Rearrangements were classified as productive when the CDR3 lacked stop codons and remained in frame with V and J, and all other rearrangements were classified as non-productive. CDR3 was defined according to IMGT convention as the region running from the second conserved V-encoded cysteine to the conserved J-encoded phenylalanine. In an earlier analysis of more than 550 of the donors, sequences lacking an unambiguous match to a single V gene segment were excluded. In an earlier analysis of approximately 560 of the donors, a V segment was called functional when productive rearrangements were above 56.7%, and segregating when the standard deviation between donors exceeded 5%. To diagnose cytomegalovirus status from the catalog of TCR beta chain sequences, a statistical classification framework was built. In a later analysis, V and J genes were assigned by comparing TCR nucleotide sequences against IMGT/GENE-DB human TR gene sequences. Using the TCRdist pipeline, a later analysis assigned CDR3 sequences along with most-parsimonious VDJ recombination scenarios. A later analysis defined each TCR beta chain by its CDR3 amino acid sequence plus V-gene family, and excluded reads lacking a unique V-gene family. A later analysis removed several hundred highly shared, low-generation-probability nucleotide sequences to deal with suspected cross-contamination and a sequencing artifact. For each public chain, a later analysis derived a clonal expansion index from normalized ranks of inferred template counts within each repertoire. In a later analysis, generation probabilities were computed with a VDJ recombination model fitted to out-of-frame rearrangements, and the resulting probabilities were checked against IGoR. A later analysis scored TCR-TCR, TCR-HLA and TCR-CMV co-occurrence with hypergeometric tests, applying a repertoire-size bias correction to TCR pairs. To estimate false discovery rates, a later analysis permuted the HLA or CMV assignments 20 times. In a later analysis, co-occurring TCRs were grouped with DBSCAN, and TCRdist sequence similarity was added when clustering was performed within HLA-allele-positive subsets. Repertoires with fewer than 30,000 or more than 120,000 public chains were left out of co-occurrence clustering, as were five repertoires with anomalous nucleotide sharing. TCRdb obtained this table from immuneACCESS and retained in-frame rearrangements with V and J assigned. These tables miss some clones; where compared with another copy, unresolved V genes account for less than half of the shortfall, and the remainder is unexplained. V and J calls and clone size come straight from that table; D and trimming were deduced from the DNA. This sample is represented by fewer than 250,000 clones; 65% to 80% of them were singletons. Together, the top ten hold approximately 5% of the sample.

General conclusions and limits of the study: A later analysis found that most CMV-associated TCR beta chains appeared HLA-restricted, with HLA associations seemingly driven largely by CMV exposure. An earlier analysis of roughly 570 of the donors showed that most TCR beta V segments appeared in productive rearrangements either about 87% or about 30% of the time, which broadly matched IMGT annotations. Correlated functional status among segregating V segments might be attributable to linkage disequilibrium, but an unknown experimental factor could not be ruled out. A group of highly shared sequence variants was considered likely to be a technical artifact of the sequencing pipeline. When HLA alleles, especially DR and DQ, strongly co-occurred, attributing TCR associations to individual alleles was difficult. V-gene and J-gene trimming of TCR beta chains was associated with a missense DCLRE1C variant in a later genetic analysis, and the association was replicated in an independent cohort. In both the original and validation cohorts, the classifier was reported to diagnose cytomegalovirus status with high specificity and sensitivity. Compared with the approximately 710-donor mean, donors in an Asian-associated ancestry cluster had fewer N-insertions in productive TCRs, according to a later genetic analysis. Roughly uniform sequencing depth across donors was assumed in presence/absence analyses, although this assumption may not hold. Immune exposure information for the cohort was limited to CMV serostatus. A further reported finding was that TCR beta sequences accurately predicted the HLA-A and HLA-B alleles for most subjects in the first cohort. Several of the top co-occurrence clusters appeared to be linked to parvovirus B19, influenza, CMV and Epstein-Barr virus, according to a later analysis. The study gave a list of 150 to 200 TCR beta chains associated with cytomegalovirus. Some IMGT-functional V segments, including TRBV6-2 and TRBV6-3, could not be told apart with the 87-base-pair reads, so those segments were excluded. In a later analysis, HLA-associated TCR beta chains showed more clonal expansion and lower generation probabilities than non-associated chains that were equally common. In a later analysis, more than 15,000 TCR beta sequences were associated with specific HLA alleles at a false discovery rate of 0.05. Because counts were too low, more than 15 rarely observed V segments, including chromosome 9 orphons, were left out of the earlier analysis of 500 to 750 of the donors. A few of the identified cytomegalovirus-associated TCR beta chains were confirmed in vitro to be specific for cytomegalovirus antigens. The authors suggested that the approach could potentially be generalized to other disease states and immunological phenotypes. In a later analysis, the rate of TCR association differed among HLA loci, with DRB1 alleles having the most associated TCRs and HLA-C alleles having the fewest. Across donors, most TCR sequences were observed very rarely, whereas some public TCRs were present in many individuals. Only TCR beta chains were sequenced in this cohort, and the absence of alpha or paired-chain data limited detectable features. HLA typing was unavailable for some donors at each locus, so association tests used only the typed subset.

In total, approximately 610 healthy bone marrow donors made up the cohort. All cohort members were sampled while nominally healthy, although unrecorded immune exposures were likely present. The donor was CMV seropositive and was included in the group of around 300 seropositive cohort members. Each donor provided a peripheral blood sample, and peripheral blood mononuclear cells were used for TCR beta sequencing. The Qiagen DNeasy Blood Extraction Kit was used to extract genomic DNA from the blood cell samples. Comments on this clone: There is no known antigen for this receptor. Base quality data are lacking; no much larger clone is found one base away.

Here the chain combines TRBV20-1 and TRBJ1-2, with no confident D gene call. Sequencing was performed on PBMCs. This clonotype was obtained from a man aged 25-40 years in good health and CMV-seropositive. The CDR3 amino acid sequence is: CSAGPGYTF. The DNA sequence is TGCAGTGCGGGCCCCGGCTACACCTTC.